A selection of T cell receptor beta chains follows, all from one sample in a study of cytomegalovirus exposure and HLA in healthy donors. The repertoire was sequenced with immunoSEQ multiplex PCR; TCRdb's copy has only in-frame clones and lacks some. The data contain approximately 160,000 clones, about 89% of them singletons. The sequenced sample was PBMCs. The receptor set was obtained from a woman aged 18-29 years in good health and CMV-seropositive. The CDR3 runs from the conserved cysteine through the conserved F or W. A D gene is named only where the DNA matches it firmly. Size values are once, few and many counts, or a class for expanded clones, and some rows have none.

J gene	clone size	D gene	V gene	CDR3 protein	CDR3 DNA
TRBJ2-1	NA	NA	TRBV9	CASSPQGIGFYNEQFF	TGTGCCAGCAGCCCGCAGGGGATCGGGTTTTACAATGAGCAGTTCTTC
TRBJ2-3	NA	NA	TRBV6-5	CASSYSRLTDTQYF	TGTGCCAGCAGTTACAGCCGCCTCACAGATACGCAGTATTTT
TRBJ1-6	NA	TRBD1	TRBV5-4	CASSPGQGTYNSPLHF	TGTGCCAGCAGCCCGGGACAGGGAACCTATAATTCACCCCTCCACTTT
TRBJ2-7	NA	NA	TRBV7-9	CAFNKDILAYEQYF	TGTGCCTTTAACAAGGACATCCTAGCCTACGAGCAGTACTTC
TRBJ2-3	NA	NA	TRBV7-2	CASSLDLRADTQYF	TGTGCCAGCAGCCTCGACTTGCGGGCAGATACGCAGTATTTT
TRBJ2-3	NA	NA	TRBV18	CASSPRLAPDTQYF	TGTGCCAGCTCACCAAGGCTAGCTCCAGATACGCAGTATTTT
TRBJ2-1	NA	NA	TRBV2	CASSEELGFSNEQFF	TGTGCCAGCAGTGAGGAGCTAGGTTTTTCCAATGAGCAGTTCTTC
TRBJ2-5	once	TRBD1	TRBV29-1	CSVEVSPGTGGYSETQYF	TGCAGCGTTGAAGTGAGCCCCGGGACAGGGGGCTACAGTGAGACCCAGTACTTC
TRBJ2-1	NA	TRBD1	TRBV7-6	CASSGGQRNSYNEQFF	TGTGCCAGCAGCGGGGGACAGAGGAACTCCTACAATGAGCAGTTCTTC
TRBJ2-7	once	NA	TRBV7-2	CASSAQRHSYEQYF	TGTGCCAGCAGCGCCCAAAGACACTCCTACGAGCAGTACTTC
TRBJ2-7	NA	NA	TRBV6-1	CASSRYEQYF	TGTGCCAGCAGTCGGTACGAGCAGTACTTC
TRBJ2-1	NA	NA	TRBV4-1	CASSQPGIRGEQFF	TGCGCCAGCAGCCAGCCCGGGATCAGGGGAGAGCAGTTCTTC
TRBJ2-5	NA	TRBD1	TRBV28	CASRPLTGGAETQYF	TGTGCCAGCAGACCTCTAACAGGGGGCGCGGAGACCCAGTACTTC
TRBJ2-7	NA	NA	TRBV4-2	CASSQATGRDYEQYF	TGTGCCAGCAGCCAAGCAACGGGAAGAGACTACGAGCAGTACTTC
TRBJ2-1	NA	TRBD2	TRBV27	CASKEAWASGGILNEQFF	TGTGCCAGCAAAGAAGCTTGGGCTAGCGGGGGGATACTCAATGAGCAGTTCTTC
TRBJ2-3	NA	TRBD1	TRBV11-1	CASSARDRGPDTQYF	TGTGCCAGCAGCGCTCGGGACAGGGGCCCAGATACGCAGTATTTT
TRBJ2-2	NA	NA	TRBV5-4	CASSLGQSNTGELFF	TGTGCCAGCAGCTTGGGGCAGTCGAACACCGGGGAGCTGTTTTTT
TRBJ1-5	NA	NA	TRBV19	CASSITEPQPQHF	TGTGCCAGTAGTATTACCGAGCCGCAGCCCCAGCATTTT
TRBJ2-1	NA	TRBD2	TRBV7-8	CASSLLGLAGVGEQFF	TGTGCCAGCAGCTTATTGGGGCTAGCGGGAGTGGGGGAGCAGTTCTTC
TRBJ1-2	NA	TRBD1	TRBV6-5	CASSRGQGLGYGYTF	TGTGCCAGCAGTCGGGGACAGGGTTTAGGTTATGGCTACACCTTC
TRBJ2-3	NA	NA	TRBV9	CASQGWSTDTQYF	TGTGCCAGTCAGGGGTGGAGCACAGATACGCAGTATTTT
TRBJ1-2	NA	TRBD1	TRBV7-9	CASSPVPDRDYGYTF	TGTGCCAGCAGCCCAGTTCCGGACAGGGACTATGGCTACACCTTC
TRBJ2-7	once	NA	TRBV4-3	CASSQDWPTYEQYF	TGCGCCAGCAGCCAAGATTGGCCAACCTACGAGCAGTACTTC
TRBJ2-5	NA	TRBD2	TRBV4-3	CASSYGLAGGDETQYF	TGCGCCAGCAGCTATGGACTAGCGGGAGGGGATGAGACCCAGTACTTC
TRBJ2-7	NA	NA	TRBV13	CASSYTPSSYEQYF	TGTGCCAGCAGCTATACCCCGAGCTCCTACGAGCAGTACTTC
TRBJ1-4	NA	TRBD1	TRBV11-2	CASSAGQGKREKLFF	TGTGCCAGCAGCGCAGGACAGGGAAAAAGAGAAAAACTGTTTTTT
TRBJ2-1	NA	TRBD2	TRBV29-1	CSVDTGLAGEGRQFF	TGCAGCGTTGATACGGGACTAGCGGGAGAAGGCAGGCAGTTCTTC
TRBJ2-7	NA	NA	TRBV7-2	CASSHWRSSYEQYF	TGTGCCAGCAGCCATTGGAGGAGCTCCTACGAGCAGTACTTC
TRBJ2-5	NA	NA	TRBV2	CASKVERVLQETQYF	TGTGCCAGCAAGGTAGAGCGGGTCCTCCAAGAGACCCAGTACTTC
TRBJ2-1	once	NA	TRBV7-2	CASSLAGADNEQFF	TGTGCCAGCAGCTTAGCGGGGGCCGACAATGAGCAGTTCTTC
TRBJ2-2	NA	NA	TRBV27	CASRGLGIMNAGELFF	TGTGCCAGCAGGGGGCTAGGTATTATGAATGCCGGGGAGCTGTTTTTT
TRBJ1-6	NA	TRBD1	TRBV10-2	CASSESRDRSYNSPLHF	TGCGCCAGCAGTGAGTCGAGGGACAGGTCCTATAATTCACCCCTCCACTTT
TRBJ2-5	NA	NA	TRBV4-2	CASGSYEQGGETQYF	TGTGCCAGCGGAAGTTACGAACAGGGGGGGGAGACCCAGTACTTC
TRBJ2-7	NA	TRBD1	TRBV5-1	CASSDRTGGVDEQYF	TGCGCCAGCAGCGACAGGACAGGGGGCGTTGACGAGCAGTACTTC
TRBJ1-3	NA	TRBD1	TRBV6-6	CASSRDSSGNTIYF	TGTGCCAGCAGCAGGGACAGCTCTGGAAACACCATATATTTT
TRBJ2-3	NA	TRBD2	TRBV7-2	CASSLRLAGGPDTQYF	TGTGCCAGCAGCTTGAGACTAGCGGGGGGGCCAGATACGCAGTATTTT
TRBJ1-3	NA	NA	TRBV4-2	CASSQDGDTIYF	TGTGCCAGCAGCCAAGATGGAGACACCATATATTTT
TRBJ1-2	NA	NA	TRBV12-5	CASGLYEDSYGYTF	TGTGCTAGTGGTTTGTATGAGGATTCCTATGGCTACACCTTC
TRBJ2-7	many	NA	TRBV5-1	CASSLVVSPYEQYF	TGCGCCAGCAGCTTGGTTGTCTCTCCTTACGAGCAGTACTTC
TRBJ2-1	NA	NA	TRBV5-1	CASSPGRAYNEQFF	TGCGCCAGCAGTCCGGGAAGGGCCTACAATGAGCAGTTCTTC
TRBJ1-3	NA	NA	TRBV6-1	CASSGYGGIGNTIYF	TGTGCCAGCAGTGGGTACGGGGGAATAGGAAACACCATATATTTT
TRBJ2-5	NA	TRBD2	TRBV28	CASSVSSGQETQYF	TGTGCCAGCAGCGTATCTAGCGGACAAGAGACCCAGTACTTC
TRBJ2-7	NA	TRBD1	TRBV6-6	CASVPGRRTGAYEQYF	TGTGCCAGCGTGCCGGGCCGCCGGACAGGAGCCTACGAGCAGTACTTC
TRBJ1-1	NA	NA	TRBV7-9	CASGAGAEGRAFF	TGTGCCAGCGGAGCCGGGGCGGAGGGTCGGGCTTTCTTT
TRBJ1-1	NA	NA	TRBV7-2	CASSLQGRGAFF	TGTGCCAGCAGCTTACAGGGCAGGGGAGCTTTCTTT
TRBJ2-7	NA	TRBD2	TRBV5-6	CASSWDGTSGTYEQYF	TGTGCCAGCAGCTGGGATGGGACTAGCGGGACCTACGAGCAGTACTTC
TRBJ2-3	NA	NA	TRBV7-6	CASSLAGNTDTQYF	TGTGCCAGCAGCTTAGCCGGGAACACAGATACGCAGTATTTT
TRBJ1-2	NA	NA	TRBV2	CASSDGGYSYGYTF	TGTGCCAGCAGTGATGGGGGGTACAGCTATGGCTACACCTTC
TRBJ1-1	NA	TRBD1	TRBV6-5	CASSMGQGGTEAFF	TGTGCCAGCAGCATGGGTCAGGGGGGCACTGAAGCTTTCTTT